One T cell receptor beta chain is described in this entry. This sample is part of a study of shared clonotypes between healthy human individuals. Germline V gene data show CDR1 as MDHEN and CDR2 as SYDVKM. V lost 7 bases and J lost 7, with 26 bases in between. This CDR3 is built from 16 residues. The table came from immunoSEQ multiplex PCR; TCRdb's copy has only in-frame clones and leaves some out. The profile shows more than 550,000 clones, 90% of them singletons. This chain links TRBV28 with TRBJ2-7; D may be TRBD2 (6 bases). The sequencing sample was made of memory CD8+ T cells from PBMCs. Regarding subset: CD45RO+ cells pooled with CCR7-negative TemRA cells. The clonotype was recovered from a man aged 18-30 years in good health. Some clones in this sample may be carry-over from other donors' samples. The CDR3 spells CASTISGGGLTGEQYF. The CDR3 DNA follows: TGTGCCAGCACCATTTCCGGGGGAGGACTAACGGGGGAGCAGTACTTC.